This T cell receptor beta chain derives from a study of blood T cells in healthy people across ages. V was pared by 2 bases and J by 3 bases, with 11 bases between. Germline V gives CDR1 MNHEY, CDR2 SVGEGT. This CDR3 comprises 16 residues. A sample-barcoded 5' primer and a J-beta primer mix were used in a second PCR of roughly 7 to 11 cycles. The template-switch adaptor was a 5' adaptor with 12 random nucleotides. It tagged each cDNA molecule. TCRdb itself ran the 5' RACE reads through MiXCR, one entry per CDR3 protein. The sample includes over 700,000 distinct CDR3 sequences, approximately 53% of them seen just once.

This TCR was recovered from a man older than 75 in good health. The chain employs TRBV6-2 or TRBV6-3 and TRBJ2-6; the D is unclear. Sequencing was done on a sample of blood. The CDR3 DNA sequence: TGTGCCAGCAGTTACAGGAGAGGCGGTGGGGCCAACGTCCTGACTTTC. Translation: CASSYRRGGGANVLTF.